The following is a TCR beta chain sequence with its context. The data stem from a study of blood T cell repertoires in COVID-19. Across the study: Samples representing acute and convalescent COVID-19 were sourced from the United States, Italy and Spain. PBMCs, B-cell-depleted T cells, or T cells provided the cDNA or gDNA that made up the material.

The table came from immunoSEQ multiplex PCR; TCRdb's copy has only in-frame clones and leaves some out. The sample lists hundreds of thousands of clones; around 80% were seen once. Trimming removed 2 bases from V and 6 bases from J; junction bases left unmatched: 9. Germline V gene sequence: CDR1 MNHEY, CDR2 SVGAGI. The CDR3 has 15 amino acids. The chain couples TRBV6-5 to TRBJ1-1; TRBD1 aligns across 7 bases. Sequenced material: peripheral blood. The clonotype was recovered from a woman older than 75 with active or convalescent COVID-19. The CDR3 protein is CASSYLRDSPPEAFF. In nucleotides, the CDR3 is TGTGCCAGCAGTTACCTCCGGGACAGCCCGCCTGAAGCTTTCTTT.